This T cell receptor beta chain is from a study of STAT5B mutations in CD4+ large granular lymphocyte leukemia. In the original processing: A productive frequency of 2.59 x 10-5 was the lowest detectable. Some clones are missing from TCRdb's copy, which holds only in-frame ones; the method was immunoSEQ multiplex PCR. V and J calls and clone size are copied from that table; D and trimming were computed from the DNA. The sample has tens of thousands of clones, approximately 81% seen once. This clone came up a few times. Antigen: not known. Study outcomes and limitations: Patient CD4-sorted repertoires stayed more clonal than healthy ones after leukemic-clone removal. 8/27 top patient clones versus 2/35 control clones were TRBV06-family. Approximately 25% of private leukemic clonotypes occurred rarely in other patients' non-leukemic repertoires.

Germline lookup yields CDR1 LNHDA and CDR2 SQIVND (reference sequence). The CDR3 sequence is 14 residues long. V lost 1 base and J 0 bases, leaving 6 bases between the germline ends. The chain is built from TRBV19 and TRBJ1-1, with D unclear. This receptor was identified in a human donor in good health. The sequenced material came from CD4+ T cells from blood buffy coats. CDR3: CASSIGPVNTEAFF. CDR3 in DNA: TGTGCCAGTAGTATAGGGCCCGTGAACACTGAAGCTTTCTTT.